This TCR beta chain was captured in a study of identical twins. This clonotype was seen a few times. Germline V lookup: CDR1 SQVTM, CDR2 ANQGSEA. The CDR3 extends over 16 amino acids. The J segment lost 4 bases and the V segment lost 7 bases, leaving 16 bases of the junction unmatched. TCRdb re-called the 5' RACE reads through MiXCR, storing one row per CDR3 protein. The sample contains approximately 470,000 distinct CDR3 sequences, 12% to 15% of which appear only once. Every sampled donor was Caucasian and healthy. The sample also formed part of further work on yellow fever vaccine responses in identical twins.

Sequencing input: CD4+ T cells sorted from blood. The J gene is TRBJ2-1, the V gene TRBV29-1; 7 nucleotides match TRBD2. The sequence came from a woman under 30 in good health. CDR3 sequence: CSAPSGGAGWYNEQFF. CDR3 nucleotide sequence: TGCAGCGCCCCTTCGGGCGGAGCGGGATGGTACAATGAGCAGTTCTTC.